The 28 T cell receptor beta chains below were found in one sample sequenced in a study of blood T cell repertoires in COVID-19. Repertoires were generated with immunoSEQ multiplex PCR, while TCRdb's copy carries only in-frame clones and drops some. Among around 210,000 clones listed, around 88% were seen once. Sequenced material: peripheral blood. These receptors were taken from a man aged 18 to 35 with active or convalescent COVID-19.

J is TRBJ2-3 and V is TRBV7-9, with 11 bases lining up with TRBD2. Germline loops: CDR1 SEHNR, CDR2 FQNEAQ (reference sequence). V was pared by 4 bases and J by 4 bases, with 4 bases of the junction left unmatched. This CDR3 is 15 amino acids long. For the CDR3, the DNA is TGTGCCAGCAGCTATAGCGGGAGGGACGCAGATACGCAGTATTTT. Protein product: CASSYSGRDADTQYF.

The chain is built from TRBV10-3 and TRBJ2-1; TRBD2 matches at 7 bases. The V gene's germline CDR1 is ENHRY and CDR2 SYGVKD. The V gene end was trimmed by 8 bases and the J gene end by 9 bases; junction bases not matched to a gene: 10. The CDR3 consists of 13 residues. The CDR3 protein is CAIVSRERGEQFF. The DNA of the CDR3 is TGTGCCATCGTTTCGCGGGAGCGAGGTGAGCAGTTCTTC.

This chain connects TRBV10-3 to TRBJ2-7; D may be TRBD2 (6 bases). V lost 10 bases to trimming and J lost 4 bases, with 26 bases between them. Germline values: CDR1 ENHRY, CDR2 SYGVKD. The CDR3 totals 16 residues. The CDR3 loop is CATLPTLSQEGYEQYF. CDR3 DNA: TGTGCCACCCTCCCAACCCTAAGCCAGGAGGGGTACGAGCAGTACTTC.

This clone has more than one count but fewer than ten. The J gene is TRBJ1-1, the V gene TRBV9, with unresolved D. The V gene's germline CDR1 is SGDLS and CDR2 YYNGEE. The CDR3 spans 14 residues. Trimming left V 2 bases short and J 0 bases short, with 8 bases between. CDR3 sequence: CASSVSPMNTEAFF. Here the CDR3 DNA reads TGTGCCAGCAGCGTTAGCCCCATGAACACTGAAGCTTTCTTT.

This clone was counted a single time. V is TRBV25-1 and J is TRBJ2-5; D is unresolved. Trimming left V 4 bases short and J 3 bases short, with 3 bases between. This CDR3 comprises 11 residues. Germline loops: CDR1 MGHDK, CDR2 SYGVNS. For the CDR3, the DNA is TGTGCCAGCAGTGTAAAAGAGACCCAGTACTTC. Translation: CASSVKETQYF.

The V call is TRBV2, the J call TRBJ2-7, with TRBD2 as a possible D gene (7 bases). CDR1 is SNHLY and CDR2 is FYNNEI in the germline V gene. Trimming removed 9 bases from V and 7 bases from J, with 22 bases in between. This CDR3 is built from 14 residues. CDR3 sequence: CASKKGGFESEQYF. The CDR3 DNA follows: TGTGCCAGTAAAAAGGGGGGGTTTGAGTCTGAGCAGTACTTC.

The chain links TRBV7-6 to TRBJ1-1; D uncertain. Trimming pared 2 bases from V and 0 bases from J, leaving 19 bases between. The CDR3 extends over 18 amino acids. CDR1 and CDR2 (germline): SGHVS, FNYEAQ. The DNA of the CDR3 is TGTGCCAGCAGCTTATCGAGGACCGCGGGTGGGTTGAACACTGAAGCTTTCTTT. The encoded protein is CASSLSRTAGGLNTEAFF.

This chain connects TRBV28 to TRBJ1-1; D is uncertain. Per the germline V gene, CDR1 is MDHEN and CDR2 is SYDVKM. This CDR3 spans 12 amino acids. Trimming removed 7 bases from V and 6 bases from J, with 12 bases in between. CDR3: CASKVAAAEAFF. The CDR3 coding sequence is TGTGCCAGCAAGGTTGCGGCCGCTGAAGCTTTCTTT. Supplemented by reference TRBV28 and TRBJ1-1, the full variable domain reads DVKVTQSSRYLVKRTGEKVFLECVQDMDHENMFWYRQDPGLGLRLIYFSYDVKMKEKGDIPEGYSVSREKKERFSLILESASTNQTSMYLCASKVAAAEAFFGQGTRLTVV.

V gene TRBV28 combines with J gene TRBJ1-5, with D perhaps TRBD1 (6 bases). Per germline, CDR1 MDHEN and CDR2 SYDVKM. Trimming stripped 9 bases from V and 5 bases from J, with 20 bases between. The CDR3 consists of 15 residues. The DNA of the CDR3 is TGTGCCAGTAGAGATACAGGGAATCGAGATCAGCCCCAGCATTTT. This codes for CASRDTGNRDQPQHF.

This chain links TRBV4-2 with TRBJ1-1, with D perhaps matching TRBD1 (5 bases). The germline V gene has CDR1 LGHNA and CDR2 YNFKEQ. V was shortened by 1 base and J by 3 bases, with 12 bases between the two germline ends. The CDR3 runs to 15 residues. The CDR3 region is CASSQGRTGDTEAFF. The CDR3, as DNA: TGTGCCAGCAGCCAAGGAAGGACGGGGGACACTGAAGCTTTCTTT.

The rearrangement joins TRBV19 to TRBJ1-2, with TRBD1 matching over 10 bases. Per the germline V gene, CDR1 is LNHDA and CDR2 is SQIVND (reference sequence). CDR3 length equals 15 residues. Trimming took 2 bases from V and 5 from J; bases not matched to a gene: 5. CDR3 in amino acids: CASSITGQGGYGYTF. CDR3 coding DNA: TGTGCCAGTAGTATAACCGGACAGGGGGGGTATGGCTACACCTTC.

CDR3 sequence (DNA): TGTGCCAGCAGCTTGGACAGTGGCTATGGCTACACCTTC. It is translated as CASSLDSGYGYTF. The rearrangement joins TRBV5-4 to TRBJ1-2; D is undetermined. CDR3 length equals 13 residues. Germline V lookup: CDR1 SGHNT, CDR2 YYREEE (reference sequence). V lost 0 bases and J lost 4, with 7 bases in between.

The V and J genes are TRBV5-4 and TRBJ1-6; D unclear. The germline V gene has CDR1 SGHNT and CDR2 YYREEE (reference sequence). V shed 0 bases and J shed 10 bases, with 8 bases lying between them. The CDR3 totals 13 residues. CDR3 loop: CASSLVEGSPLHF. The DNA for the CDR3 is TGTGCCAGCAGCTTGGTTGAGGGATCACCCCTCCACTTT.

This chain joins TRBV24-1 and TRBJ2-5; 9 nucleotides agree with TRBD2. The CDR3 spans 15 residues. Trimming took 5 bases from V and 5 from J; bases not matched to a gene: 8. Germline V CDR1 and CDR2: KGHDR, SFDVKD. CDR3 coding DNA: TGTGCCACCAGTGCGGGGCTAGCGGGGTTCGAGACCCAGTACTTC. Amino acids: CATSAGLAGFETQYF.

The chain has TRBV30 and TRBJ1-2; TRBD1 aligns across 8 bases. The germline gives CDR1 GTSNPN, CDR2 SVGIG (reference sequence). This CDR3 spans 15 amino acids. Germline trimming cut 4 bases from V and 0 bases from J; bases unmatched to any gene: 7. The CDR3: CAWTGTGRANYGYTF. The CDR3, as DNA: TGTGCCTGGACCGGGACAGGCCGAGCTAACTATGGCTACACCTTC.

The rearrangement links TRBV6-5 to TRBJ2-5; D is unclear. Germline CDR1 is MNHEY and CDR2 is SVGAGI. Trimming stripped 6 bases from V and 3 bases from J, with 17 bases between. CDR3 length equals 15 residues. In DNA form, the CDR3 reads TGTGCCAGCAGACGCGCAGGTGTGGGCAAAGAGACCCAGTACTTC. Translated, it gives CASRRAGVGKETQYF.

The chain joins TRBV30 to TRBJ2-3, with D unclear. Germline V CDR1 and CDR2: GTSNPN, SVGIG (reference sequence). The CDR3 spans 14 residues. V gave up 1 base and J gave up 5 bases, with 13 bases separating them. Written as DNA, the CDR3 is TGTGCCTGGAGTGACTACCGTTGGCGAGATACGCAGTATTTT. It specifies CAWSDYRWRDTQYF.

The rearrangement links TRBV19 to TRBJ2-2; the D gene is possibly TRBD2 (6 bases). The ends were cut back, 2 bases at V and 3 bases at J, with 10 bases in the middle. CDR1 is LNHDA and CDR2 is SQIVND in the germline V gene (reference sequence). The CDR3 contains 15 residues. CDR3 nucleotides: TGTGCCAGTAGTATATGGGGAGGTGACACCGGGGAGCTGTTTTTT. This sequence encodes CASSIWGGDTGELFF.

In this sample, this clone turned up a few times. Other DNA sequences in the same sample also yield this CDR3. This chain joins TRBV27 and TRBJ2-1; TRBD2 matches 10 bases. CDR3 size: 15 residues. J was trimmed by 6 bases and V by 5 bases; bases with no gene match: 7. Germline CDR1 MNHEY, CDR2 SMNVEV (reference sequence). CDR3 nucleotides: TGTGCCAGCAGTCTGCTAGCGGGGGCGGGCAATGAGCAGTTCTTC. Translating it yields CASSLLAGAGNEQFF.

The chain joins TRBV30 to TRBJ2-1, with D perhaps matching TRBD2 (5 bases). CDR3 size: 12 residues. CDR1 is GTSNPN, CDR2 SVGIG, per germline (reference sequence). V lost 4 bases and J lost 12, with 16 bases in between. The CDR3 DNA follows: TGTGCCTGGAAGGTCCCGAGCGGAGGGCAGTTCTTC. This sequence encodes CAWKVPSGGQFF.

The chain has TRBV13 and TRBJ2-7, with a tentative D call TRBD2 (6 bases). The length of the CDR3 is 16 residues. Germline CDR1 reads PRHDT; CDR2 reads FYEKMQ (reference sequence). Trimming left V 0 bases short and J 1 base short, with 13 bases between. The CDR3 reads CASSLGGSGASYEQYF. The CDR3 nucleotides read TGTGCCAGCAGCTTAGGCGGTAGCGGAGCATCCTACGAGCAGTACTTC.

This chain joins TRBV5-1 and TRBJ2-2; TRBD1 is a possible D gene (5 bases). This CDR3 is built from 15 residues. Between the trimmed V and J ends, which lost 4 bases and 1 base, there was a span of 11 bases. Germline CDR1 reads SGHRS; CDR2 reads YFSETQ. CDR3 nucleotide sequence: TGCGCCAGCAGCCCGCAAAGGGGGAACACCGGGGAGCTGTTTTTT. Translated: CASSPQRGNTGELFF.

The CDR3 coding sequence is TGTGCCACCAGCCGGGAAGGTAATGAAAAACTGTTTTTT. Translating it yields CATSREGNEKLFF. The V and J genes are TRBV15 and TRBJ1-4; D uncertain. The CDR3 is made up of 13 amino acids. Germline V gene sequence: CDR1 LNHNV, CDR2 YYDKDF (reference sequence). Trimming left V 5 bases short and J 4 bases short, with 8 bases between.

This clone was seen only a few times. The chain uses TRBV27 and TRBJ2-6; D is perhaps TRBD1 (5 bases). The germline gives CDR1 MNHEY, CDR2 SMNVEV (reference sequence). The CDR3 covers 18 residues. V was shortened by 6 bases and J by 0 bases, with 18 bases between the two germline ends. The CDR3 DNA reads TGTGCCAGCAGCCTCTCCCCAGGGTTTGTCTCTGGGGCCAACGTCCTGACTTTC. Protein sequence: CASSLSPGFVSGANVLTF.

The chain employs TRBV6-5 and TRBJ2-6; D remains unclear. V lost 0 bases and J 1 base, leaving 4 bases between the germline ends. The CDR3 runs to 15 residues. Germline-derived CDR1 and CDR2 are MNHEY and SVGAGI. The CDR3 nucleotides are TGTGCCAGCAGTTACTCAGAGTCTGGGGCCAACGTCCTGACTTTC. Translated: CASSYSESGANVLTF.

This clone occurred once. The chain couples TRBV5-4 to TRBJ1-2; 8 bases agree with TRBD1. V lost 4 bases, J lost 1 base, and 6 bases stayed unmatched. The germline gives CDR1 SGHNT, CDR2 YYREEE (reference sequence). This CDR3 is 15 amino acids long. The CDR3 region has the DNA TGTGCCAGCAGCCCAGGGGGCGAAGGTAACTATGGCTACACCTTC. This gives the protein CASSPGGEGNYGYTF.

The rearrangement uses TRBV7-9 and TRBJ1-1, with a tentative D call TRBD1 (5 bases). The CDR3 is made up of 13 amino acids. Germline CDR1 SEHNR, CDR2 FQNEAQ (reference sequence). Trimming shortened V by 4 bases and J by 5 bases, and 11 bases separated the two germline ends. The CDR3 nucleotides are TGTGCCAGCAGCTCCGCCAGGGAAACTGAAGCTTTCTTT. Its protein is CASSSARETEAFF.

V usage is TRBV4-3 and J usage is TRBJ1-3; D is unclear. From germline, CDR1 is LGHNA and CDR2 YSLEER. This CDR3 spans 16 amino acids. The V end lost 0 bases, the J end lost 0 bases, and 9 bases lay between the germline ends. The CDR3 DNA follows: TGCGCCAGCAGCCAAGATAATTCGGTCTCTGGAAACACCATATATTTT. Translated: CASSQDNSVSGNTIYF.